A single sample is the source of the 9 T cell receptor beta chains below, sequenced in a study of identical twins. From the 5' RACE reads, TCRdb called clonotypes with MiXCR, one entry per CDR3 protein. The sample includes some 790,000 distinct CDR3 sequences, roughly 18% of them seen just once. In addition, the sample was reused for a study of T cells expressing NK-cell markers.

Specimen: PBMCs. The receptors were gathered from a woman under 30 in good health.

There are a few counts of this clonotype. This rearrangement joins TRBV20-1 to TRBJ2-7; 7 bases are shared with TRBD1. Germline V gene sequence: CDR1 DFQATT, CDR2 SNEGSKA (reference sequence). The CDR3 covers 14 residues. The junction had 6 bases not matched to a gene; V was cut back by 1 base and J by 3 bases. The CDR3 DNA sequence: TGCAGTGCTAGAGCCGGGACAGAGGTCTACGAGCAGTACTTC. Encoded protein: CSARAGTEVYEQYF.

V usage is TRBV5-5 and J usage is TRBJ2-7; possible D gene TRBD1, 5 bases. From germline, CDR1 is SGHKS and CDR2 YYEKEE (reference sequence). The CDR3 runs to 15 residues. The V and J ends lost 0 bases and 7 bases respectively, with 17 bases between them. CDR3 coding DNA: TGTGCCAGCAGCTTGGATGGAGTAGGGGATATTGAGCAGTACTTC. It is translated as CASSLDGVGDIEQYF.

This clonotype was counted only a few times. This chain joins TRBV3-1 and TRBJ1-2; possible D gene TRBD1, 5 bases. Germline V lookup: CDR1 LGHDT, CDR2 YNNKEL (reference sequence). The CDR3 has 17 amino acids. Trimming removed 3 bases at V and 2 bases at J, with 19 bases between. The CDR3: CASSQFIFPGENYGYTF. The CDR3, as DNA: TGTGCCAGCAGCCAGTTCATTTTTCCGGGGGAGAACTATGGCTACACCTTC.

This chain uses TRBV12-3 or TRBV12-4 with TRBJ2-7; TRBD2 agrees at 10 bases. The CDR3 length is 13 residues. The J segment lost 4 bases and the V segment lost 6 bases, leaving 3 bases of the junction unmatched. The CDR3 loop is CASRTSGLYEQYF. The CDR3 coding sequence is TGTGCCAGCAGGACTAGCGGGTTGTACGAGCAGTACTTC.

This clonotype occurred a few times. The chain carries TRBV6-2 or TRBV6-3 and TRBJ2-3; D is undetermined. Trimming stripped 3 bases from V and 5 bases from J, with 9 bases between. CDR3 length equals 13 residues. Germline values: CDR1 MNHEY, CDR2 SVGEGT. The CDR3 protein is CASSYRAGDTQYF. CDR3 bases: TGTGCCAGCAGTTATCGAGCAGGAGATACGCAGTATTTT.

CDR3 loop: CASSKSGTPGQPQHF. The CDR3 DNA follows: TGTGCCAGCAGCAAGTCAGGGACCCCTGGTCAGCCCCAGCATTTT. The V and J genes are TRBV12-3 or TRBV12-4 and TRBJ1-5; weak D call: TRBD1 (5 bases). CDR3 length: 15 residues. V was cut by 6 bases and J by 6 bases, with 18 bases left in between.

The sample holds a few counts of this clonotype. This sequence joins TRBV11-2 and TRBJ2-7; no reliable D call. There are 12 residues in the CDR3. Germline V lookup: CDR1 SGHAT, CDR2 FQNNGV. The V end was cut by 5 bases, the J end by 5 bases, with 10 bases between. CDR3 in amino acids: CASSPSINEQYF. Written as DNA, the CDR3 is TGTGCCAGCAGCCCTAGTATCAACGAGCAGTACTTC.

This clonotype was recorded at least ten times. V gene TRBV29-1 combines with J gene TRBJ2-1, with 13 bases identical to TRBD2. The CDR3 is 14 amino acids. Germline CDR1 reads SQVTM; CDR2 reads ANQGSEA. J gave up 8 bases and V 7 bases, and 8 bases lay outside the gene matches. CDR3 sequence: CSALTSGRPYEQFF. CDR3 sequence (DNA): TGCAGCGCTCTGACTAGCGGGAGGCCGTATGAGCAGTTCTTC.

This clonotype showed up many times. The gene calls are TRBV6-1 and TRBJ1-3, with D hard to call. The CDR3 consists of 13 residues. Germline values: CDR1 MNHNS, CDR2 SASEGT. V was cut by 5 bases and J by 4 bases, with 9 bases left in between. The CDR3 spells CASSPGRGNTIYF. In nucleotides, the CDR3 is TGTGCCAGCAGTCCTGGACGGGGAAACACCATATATTTT.